This T cell receptor beta chain was captured in a study of OX40 agonist ivuxolimab in advanced cancers. Study details: Patients with hepatocellular carcinoma, melanoma, renal cell or head and neck cancer made up the dose-escalation patients. A mean age of 60 years, range about 20 to 79, was recorded, and approximately 79% were male.

This CDR3 contains 15 residues. With 0 bases removed from V and 1 base from J, the gap between germline ends came to 8 bases. CDR1 and CDR2 from the germline V gene are SGHRS and YFSETQ. Some clones are missing from TCRdb's copy, which holds only in-frame ones; the method was immunoSEQ multiplex PCR. The profile shows about 71,000 clones, about 81% of them singletons. The source of this sequence is an adult with an advanced solid tumor such as melanoma, head and neck, liver or kidney cancer. The chain carries TRBV5-1 and TRBJ1-5, with a weak D call TRBD1 (5 bases). Source: CD4+ or CD8+ T cells sorted from blood, taken in a trial of the OX40 agonist ivuxolimab. CDR3 sequence (DNA): TGCGCCAGCAGCTTGGGGGGGATGAGCAATCAGCCCCAGCATTTT. Protein product: CASSLGGMSNQPQHF.